The 27 T cell receptor beta chains below were found in one sample sequenced in a study of CD8 T cells in ankylosing spondylitis. Their cognate antigens are unknown. TCRdb re-analysed the 5' RACE reads in MiXCR, keeping a single row per CDR3 protein. The data show over 700,000 distinct CDR3 sequences, over 15% seen once. Study-wide results and limits: Blood of patients with ankylosing spondylitis appeared to be characterized by a TCR beta motif of several highly homologous variants.

What was sequenced was blood, either unsorted or a sorted T cell fraction (not recorded which). Receptors were obtained from a male donor with ankylosing spondylitis.

This clonotype was counted only a few times. This chain joins TRBV20-1 and TRBJ2-1; TRBD2 matches at 8 bases. Germline V lookup: CDR1 DFQATT, CDR2 SNEGSKA (reference sequence). This CDR3 is 17 amino acids long. V was pared by 0 bases and J by 1 base, with 8 bases of the junction left unmatched. DNA of the CDR3: TGCAGTGCTAGAGATCTCCGGGTAGCGGGGTCCTACAATGAGCAGTTCTTC. Amino acid sequence: CSARDLRVAGSYNEQFF.

The J gene is TRBJ2-1, the V gene TRBV4-1, with D tentatively TRBD2 (5 bases). CDR3 size: 14 residues. Germline assignment: CDR1 MGHRA and CDR2 YSYEKL. V shed 7 bases and J shed 7 bases, with 17 bases lying between them. CDR3 sequence reads: CASKEASFINEQFF. The CDR3 DNA reads as TGCGCCAGCAAAGAGGCTAGCTTCATAAATGAGCAGTTCTTC.

This clonotype was detected a few times. The chain joins TRBV5-5 to TRBJ2-2, with D unclear. Germline loops: CDR1 SGHKS, CDR2 YYEKEE (reference sequence). The CDR3 loop spans 17 amino acids. V lost 4 bases and J lost 0, with 16 bases in between. The CDR3 reads CASSRVGGPSNTGELFF. CDR3 bases: TGTGCCAGCAGCCGAGTCGGTGGGCCCTCGAACACCGGGGAGCTGTTTTTT.

The V call is TRBV7-2, the J call TRBJ2-2; 10 bases agree with TRBD1. Germline CDR1 and CDR2: SGHTA and FQGNSA. The CDR3 loop spans 15 amino acids. Trimming took 6 bases from V and 4 from J; bases not matched to a gene: 5. CDR3 bases: TGTGCCAGCAGTCGACAGGGGGCGCGCACCGGGGAGCTGTTTTTT. This codes for CASSRQGARTGELFF.

In its sample, this clonotype was seen a few times. The V gene is TRBV20-1, the J gene TRBJ2-7, with D tentatively TRBD1 (5 bases). Trimming removed 6 bases from V and 6 bases from J, with 21 bases in between. CDR3 size: 14 residues. Germline CDR1 reads DFQATT; CDR2 reads SNEGSKA (reference sequence). This CDR3 is CSAQTTTGGREQYF. CDR3 coding DNA: TGCAGTGCCCAGACCACTACAGGTGGTCGCGAGCAGTACTTC.

The chain links TRBV12-3 or TRBV12-4 to TRBJ2-7, with TRBD1 identical over 11 bases. After removal of 6 bases from V and 4 bases from J, the junction contained 8 bases not matched to a gene. The CDR3 loop spans 15 amino acids. For the CDR3, the DNA is TGTGCCAGCAGCCGGACAGGGGGCCGGACTTACGAGCAGTACTTC. Translating it yields CASSRTGGRTYEQYF.

In this sample, this clonotype turned up a few times. V and J are TRBV6-1 and TRBJ2-7, with D perhaps TRBD1 (6 bases). The CDR3 spans 13 residues. Between the trimmed V and J ends, which lost 7 bases and 1 base, there was a span of 11 bases. The germline V gene encodes CDR1 MNHNS and CDR2 SASEGT. CDR3 DNA sequence: TGTGCCAGCAAACAGGGTGTATCCTACGAGCAGTACTTC. Translating gives CASKQGVSYEQYF.

The chain recombines TRBV3-1 with TRBJ2-3; 11 nucleotides align to TRBD2. This CDR3 region has 15 residues. The V and J ends lost 1 base and 5 bases, in that order; junction bases with no gene match: 2. Germline values: CDR1 LGHDT, CDR2 YNNKEL (reference sequence). In DNA form, the CDR3 reads TGTGCCAGCAGCCAAGCTAGCGGGGGGAGAGATACGCAGTATTTT. Residues: CASSQASGGRDTQYF.

This chain uses TRBV3-1 with TRBJ2-1; 8 positions agree with TRBD2. The CDR3 is 14 residues long. Germline-derived CDR1 and CDR2 are LGHDT and YNNKEL (reference sequence). Trimming at V came to 4 bases and at J to 8 bases, leaving 7 bases not matched to a gene. The DNA of the CDR3 is TGTGCCAGCAGCCTCGGGAGGGGCCGAGATGAGCAGTTCTTC. This gives the protein CASSLGRGRDEQFF.

The CDR3 sequence: CASSFSGLAGGAGTDTQYF. The CDR3 nucleotides are TGTGCCAGCAGTTTTTCGGGACTAGCGGGAGGGGCGGGCACAGATACGCAGTATTTT. The chain has TRBV12-3 or TRBV12-4 and TRBJ2-3; 16 bases map to TRBD2. CDR3 length: 19 amino acids. J lost 1 base, V lost 3 bases, and 7 bases had no gene match.

There are a few counts of this clonotype. This sequence joins TRBV2 and TRBJ2-1; 11 bases are a match to TRBD2. The CDR3 spans 15 residues. J was trimmed by 5 bases and V by 6 bases; bases with no gene match: 6. Germline V gene data show CDR1 as SNHLY and CDR2 as FYNNEI. CDR3 loop: CASRFGTSGNNEQFF. CDR3 coding DNA: TGTGCCAGCAGATTCGGGACTAGCGGAAACAATGAGCAGTTCTTC. Filled out from reference TRBV2 and TRBJ2-1, the complete variable domain reads EPEVTQTPSHQVTQMGQEVILRCVPISNHLYFYWYRQILGQKVEFLVSFYNNEISEKSEIFDDQFSVERPDGSNFTLKIRSTKLEDSAMYFCASRFGTSGNNEQFFGPGTRLTVL.

V usage is TRBV7-9 and J usage is TRBJ2-7; a weak D match, TRBD2 (6 bases). Germline CDR1 reads SEHNR; CDR2 reads FQNEAQ (reference sequence). The V end was cut by 1 base, the J end by 0 bases, with 7 bases between. The CDR3 runs 14 residues. The CDR3 loop is CASSLGRDSYEQYV. The CDR3 nucleotides read TGTGCCAGCAGCTTAGGGAGGGACTCCTACGAGCAGTACGTC.

This clonotype was counted between two and nine times. The V call is TRBV20-1, the J call TRBJ2-5; TRBD2 might be the D (5 bases). Trimming stripped 3 bases from V and 5 bases from J, with 13 bases between. In germline, CDR1 is DFQATT, CDR2 SNEGSKA (reference sequence). The CDR3 has 13 amino acids. Here the CDR3 DNA reads TGCAGTGCTAGGGAGTCTAGCAGGGAGACCCAGTACTTC. Translating it yields CSARESSRETQYF.

In this sample, this clonotype turned up a few times. The rearrangement joins TRBV10-3 to TRBJ2-3; 7 bases align to TRBD2. The CDR3 contains 18 residues. Trimming at V came to 6 bases and at J to 0 bases, leaving 15 bases not matched to a gene. Germline V gene sequence: CDR1 ENHRY, CDR2 SYGVKD. CDR3 nucleotide sequence: TGTGCCATCAGGGATGGACTAGGCCGACACTCTAGCACAGATACGCAGTATTTT. Translated, it gives CAIRDGLGRHSSTDTQYF.

J is TRBJ2-7 and V is TRBV6-6; D gene ambiguous. Between the trimmed V and J ends, which lost 4 bases and 3 bases, there was a span of 10 bases. The CDR3 runs to 13 residues. CDR1 MNHNY and CDR2 SVGAGI come from the germline V gene (reference sequence). This CDR3 reads CASSSIDNYEQYF. CDR3 DNA sequence: TGTGCCAGCAGTTCCATCGACAACTACGAGCAGTACTTC.

The V gene is TRBV7-6, the J gene TRBJ1-1; 8 nucleotides line up with TRBD1. The CDR3 sequence is 15 residues long. The V and J ends lost 7 bases and 0 bases, in that order; junction bases with no gene match: 7. The germline CDR1 and CDR2 sequences are SGHVS and FNYEAQ. CDR3 sequence: CASTPDRAMNTEAFF. CDR3 nucleotides: TGTGCCAGCACCCCGGACAGGGCTATGAACACTGAAGCTTTCTTT.

This clonotype has ten or more counts. This rearrangement joins TRBV6-6 to TRBJ1-1; D is undetermined. Trimming took off 6 bases at V and 2 bases at J, with 13 bases between the two ends. The germline gives CDR1 MNHNY, CDR2 SVGAGI (reference sequence). There are 14 residues in the CDR3. CDR3 in DNA: TGTGCCAGCAGCCCCCGTGGGCCTAACACTGAAGCTTTCTTT. Protein sequence: CASSPRGPNTEAFF.

This clonotype has only a few counts. The V call is TRBV5-1, the J call TRBJ2-3; D is unresolved. The CDR3 spans 13 residues. Between the trimmed V and J ends, which lost 2 bases and 4 bases, there was a span of 8 bases. In germline, CDR1 is SGHRS, CDR2 YFSETQ. CDR3 amino acids: CASSLFLPDTQYF. CDR3 in DNA: TGCGCCAGCAGCTTATTTCTCCCAGATACGCAGTATTTT.

At least ten counts were recorded for this clonotype. The V and J genes are TRBV7-8 and TRBJ2-3; D call uncertain. CDR3 size: 14 residues. V gave up 1 base and J gave up 0 bases, with 5 bases separating them. The germline V gene has CDR1 SGHVS and CDR2 FQNEAQ. As DNA, the CDR3 is TGTGCCAGCAGCTTAGTGTATAGCACAGATACGCAGTATTTT. Amino acids: CASSLVYSTDTQYF.

In this sample, this clonotype turned up a few times. V is TRBV15 and J is TRBJ1-2; no definite D call. The CDR3 spans 16 residues. In germline, CDR1 is LNHNV, CDR2 YYDKDF (reference sequence). V shed 0 bases and J shed 7 bases, with 18 bases lying between them. The CDR3 sequence is CATSRDRRQSNSGYTF. The CDR3 DNA reads TGTGCCACCAGCAGAGATCGTCGGCAGTCTAATAGTGGCTACACCTTC. Full variable domain (rest looked up from reference TRBV15 and TRBJ1-2): DAMVIQNPRYQVTQFGKPVTLSCSQTLNHNVMYWYQQKSSQAPKLLFHYYDKDFNNEADTPDNFQSRRPNTSFCFLDIRSPGLGDTAMYLCATSRDRRQSNSGYTFGSGTRLTVV.

Only a few counts were recorded for this clonotype. The chain uses TRBV20-1 and TRBJ2-7; D is possibly TRBD2 (6 bases). With 0 bases removed from V and 3 bases from J, the gap between germline ends came to 12 bases. The V gene's germline CDR1 is DFQATT and CDR2 SNEGSKA (reference sequence). The CDR3 has 14 residues. CDR3 coding DNA: TGCAGTGCTAGAGATGGGACTGATTTCTACGAGCAGTACTTC. Protein sequence: CSARDGTDFYEQYF.

This clonotype was counted between two and nine times. V is TRBV10-3 and J is TRBJ2-7; 11 nucleotides agree with TRBD2. This CDR3 has 14 amino acids. V lost 6 bases to trimming and J lost 6 bases; unmatched junction nucleotides: 7. Germline CDR1 is ENHRY and CDR2 is SYGVKD. Written as DNA, the CDR3 is TGTGCCATCAGCGAACTAGCGGGAGCGTCCGAGCAGTACTTC. The encoded protein is CAISELAGASEQYF.

CDR3 DNA sequence: TGTGCCAGCAGTTACTCGATCCTACAAGAGACCCAGTACTTC. Protein: CASSYSILQETQYF. The rearrangement joins TRBV6-5 to TRBJ2-5; no firm D call. The CDR3 sequence is 14 residues long. In germline, CDR1 is MNHEY, CDR2 SVGAGI. V lost 0 bases and J lost 2, with 7 bases in between.

The J gene is TRBJ1-6, the V gene TRBV20-1; D gene unclear. Germline V gives CDR1 DFQATT, CDR2 SNEGSKA (reference sequence). The ends were cut back, 2 bases at V and 9 bases at J, with 20 bases in the middle. This CDR3 is built from 16 residues. This chain's CDR3 is CSARLTGSPFRSPLHF. CDR3 in DNA: TGCAGTGCTAGACTGACCGGGAGTCCCTTTCGTTCACCCCTCCACTTT.

This clonotype was detected ten times or more. This chain joins TRBV20-1 and TRBJ2-2; D may be TRBD1 (7 bases). This CDR3 contains 14 residues. Trimming took off 6 bases at V and 4 bases at J, with 15 bases between the two ends. In germline, CDR1 is DFQATT, CDR2 SNEGSKA (reference sequence). DNA for the CDR3: TGCAGTGCGGGTCGACAGGGAGGCACCGGGGAGCTGTTTTTT. Its protein product is CSAGRQGGTGELFF.

This clonotype was seen a handful of times. The chain joins TRBV7-8 to TRBJ2-2; D is tentatively TRBD1 or TRBD2 (5 bases each). V lost 5 bases, J lost 4 bases, and 14 bases lay in between. CDR1 and CDR2 from the germline V gene are SGHVS and FQNEAQ. The CDR3 spans 15 residues. CDR3 region: CASSVRDQFTGELFF. Written as DNA, the CDR3 is TGTGCCAGCAGCGTCCGGGACCAATTCACCGGGGAGCTGTTTTTT. The complete variable domain, with remaining parts taken from reference TRBV7-8 and TRBJ2-2, reads GAGVSQSPRYKVAKRGQDVALRCDPISGHVSLFWYQQALGQGPEFLTYFQNEAQLDKSGLPSDRFFAERPEGSVSTLKIQRTQQEDSAVYLCASSVRDQFTGELFFGEGSRLTVL.

The genes are TRBV5-1 and TRBJ2-7; TRBD1 might be the D (5 bases). From germline, CDR1 is SGHRS and CDR2 YFSETQ. The CDR3 runs 15 residues. V was cut by 0 bases and J by 7 bases, with 17 bases left in between. CDR3 protein: CASSLAQGVLGEQYF. CDR3 DNA sequence: TGCGCCAGCAGCTTGGCCCAGGGCGTCCTGGGGGAGCAGTACTTC.